This T cell receptor (beta chain) comes out of a study of T cells after yellow fever vaccination. Study-level background: SMART-Seq v4 Ultra Low Input served to prepare low-cell-number fractions.

They built TCR cDNA with 5'RACE template switching, a step that put in a universal primer site and UMIs. Each CDR3 protein gets one entry after TCRdb re-called the 5' RACE reads with MiXCR. Among some 340,000 distinct CDR3 sequences listed, approximately 4% were seen once. CDR3 length: 13 amino acids. V lost 3 bases and J 1 base, leaving 6 bases between the germline ends. Germline CDR1 and CDR2: KGHSH and LQKENI. This clonotype was observed a handful of times. V is TRBV18 and J is TRBJ1-2; D unclear. This receptor was obtained from a young man who received the YFV17D yellow fever vaccine. The source material was PBMCs, sampled 5 days after the yellow fever booster vaccination. The CDR3 bases are TGTGCCAGCTCACCGGACTTTAACTATGGCTACACCTTC. This sequence encodes CASSPDFNYGYTF.